Listed below are T cell receptor beta chains from one sample, sequenced in a study of blood T cell repertoires in COVID-19. Method: immunoSEQ multiplex PCR; TCRdb's copy keeps in-frame clones and lacks some. The profile shows 60,000 to 75,000 clones, approximately 87% of them singletons. Specimen: peripheral blood. The receptors stem from a human donor in a cohort sampled during active COVID-19. Both conserved end residues are part of each CDR3. D genes are given only for firm matches. The size entry is marked missing in some rows and otherwise reads once, few, many or a size class.

clone size	V gene	J gene	D gene	CDR3 protein	CDR3 DNA
once	TRBV7-9	TRBJ1-6	.	CASSFADSSDNSPLHF	TGTGCCAGCAGCTTCGCGGACAGCTCCGATAATTCACCCCTCCACTTT
few	TRBV3-1/TRBV3-2	TRBJ2-3	.	CASSQHTDTQYF	TGTGCCAGCAGCCAACACACAGATACGCAGTATTTT
once	TRBV14	TRBJ2-3	TRBD1	CASSQEWAGGPSDPLTDTQYF	TGTGCCAGCAGCCAAGAATGGGCAGGGGGCCCTTCCGACCCCCTCACAGATACGCAGTATTTT
.	TRBV21-1	TRBJ2-7	.	CASSNHRDGEVRYEQYF	TGTGCCAGCAGCAACCACAGGGATGGCGAAGTCCGTTACGAGCAGTACTTC
.	TRBV6-2/TRBV6-3	TRBJ2-1	.	CASSIRRSAGFF	TGTGCCAGCAGTATTCGACGGTCCGCGGGGTTCTTC
.	TRBV6-2/TRBV6-3	TRBJ2-7	.	CASSPGRLSYEQYF	TGTGCCAGCAGTCCAGGCCGTCTCTCCTACGAGCAGTACTTC
.	TRBV6-2/TRBV6-3	TRBJ1-1	.	CASSPILSPTNTEAFF	TGTGCCAGCAGCCCTATTCTTAGCCCTACGAACACTGAAGCTTTCTTT
.	TRBV15	TRBJ2-1	.	CATSRPSDSSWQFF	TGTGCCACCAGCAGACCATCGGACAGTTCGTGGCAGTTCTTC
.	TRBV7-8	TRBJ2-3	.	CASLHRGTDTQYF	TGTGCCAGCTTGCACAGGGGCACAGATACGCAGTATTTT
.	TRBV9	TRBJ2-1	.	CASSVGGEQFF	TGTGCCAGCAGCGTAGGCGGGGAGCAGTTCTTC
.	TRBV6-2/TRBV6-3	TRBJ2-7	.	CASSPEARFYEQYF	TGTGCCAGCAGCCCCGAGGCACGTTTCTACGAGCAGTACTTC
.	TRBV19	TRBJ2-7	.	CASSIGTGSSYEQYF	TGTGCCAGTAGTATAGGGACTGGAAGCTCCTACGAGCAGTACTTC
.	TRBV12-2	TRBJ2-2	.	CASRLRSFGELFF	TGTGCAAGTCGCCTAAGGAGTTTCGGGGAGCTGTTTTTT
once	TRBV7-9	TRBJ1-2	TRBD1	CASREPGQGNYGYTF	TGTGCCAGCAGGGAACCGGGACAGGGGAACTATGGCTACACCTTC
.	TRBV11-3	TRBJ2-7	TRBD1	CASSQGVGDEQYF	TGTGCCAGCTCACAGGGGGTGGGAGACGAGCAGTACTTC
.	TRBV5-1	TRBJ2-1	.	CASSLFQGRFGNEQFF	TGCGCCAGCAGCTTGTTTCAGGGGCGTTTTGGCAATGAGCAGTTCTTC
.	TRBV5-1	TRBJ1-1	TRBD1	CASSLTGGSTEAFF	TGCGCCAGCAGCTTGACAGGGGGCTCAACTGAAGCTTTCTTT
few	TRBV10-3	TRBJ1-6	.	CAISLRDSSENSPLHF	TGTGCCATCAGTTTGAGGGACTCAAGTGAAAATTCACCCCTCCACTTT
once	TRBV19	TRBJ2-2	.	CASKGGITGELFF	TGTGCCAGTAAGGGCGGGATCACCGGGGAGCTGTTTTTT
.	TRBV6-5	TRBJ1-1	.	CASQVLMNTEAFF	TGTGCCAGCCAGGTGCTCATGAACACTGAAGCTTTCTTT
.	TRBV4-1	TRBJ2-7	TRBD1	CASSQVQGPNYEQYF	TGCGCCAGCAGCCAAGTACAGGGGCCGAACTACGAGCAGTACTTC
.	TRBV27	TRBJ2-7	.	CASMENRPSSYEQYF	TGTGCCAGCATGGAGAACCGCCCCAGCTCCTACGAGCAGTACTTC